The T cell receptor beta chain described here comes from a study of T cell changes during pregnancy in multiple sclerosis. The assay was immunoSEQ multiplex PCR, and TCRdb's table has in-frame clones only and misses some. The sample lists some 43,000 clones, almost 90% occurring once. The CDR3 is 16 residues long. V lost 6 bases and J lost 5; bases outside the gene matches: 13. The V gene's germline CDR1 is SEHNR and CDR2 FQNEAQ (reference sequence). The material was peripheral blood, obtained in the first trimester of pregnancy. The clonotype was recovered from a female donor in good health, enrolled as a control in a pregnancy study. V is TRBV7-9 and J is TRBJ1-1; 9 nucleotides align to TRBD1. The CDR3 nucleotides read TGTGCCAGCAGTCCCCCCGGGACAGGGAGTGGAACTGAAGCTTTCTTT. As protein: CASSPPGTGSGTEAFF.